These T cell receptor beta chains were read from a single sample in a study of vaccination and CD4 T cells after COVID-19. TCRdb reprocessed the PCR reads via MiXCR and lists one record per CDR3 protein. The sample shows roughly 8,400 distinct CDR3 sequences, under 75% of them seen only once. Which antigens these TCRs recognize remains unknown. The input for sequencing was cultured CD4+ T cells from blood, taken after SARS-CoV-2 vaccination. The receptors were sampled from a human donor with COVID-19. Each CDR3 is given with its conserved first and last residue. A D gene is named only where the DNA matches it firmly. Expanded clones get a size class; other rows say once, few or many, or leave the size out.

J gene | D gene | clone size | V gene | CDR3 DNA | CDR3 protein
TRBJ1-1 | . | . | TRBV7-8 | TGTGCCAGCAGCTTAGAACAGGTTTCCTCCGAAGCTTTCTTT | CASSLEQVSSEAFF
TRBJ2-7 | TRBD1 | . | TRBV20-1 | TGCAGTGCTAGGGGACAGAGCTCCTACGAGCAGTACTTC | CSARGQSSYEQYF
TRBJ1-2 | . | . | TRBV27 | TGTGCCAGCAGTTTATGGCCCGGACTCGAGTTCTATGGCTACACCTTC | CASSLWPGLEFYGYTF
TRBJ1-5 | . | . | TRBV7-2 | TGTGCCAGCAGCTCCAACCCTCTGGGACAGCCCCAGCATTTT | CASSSNPLGQPQHF
TRBJ1-5 | . | . | TRBV20-1 | TGCAGTGCCGTCCCAGGCAATCAGCCCCAGCATTTT | CSAVPGNQPQHF
TRBJ1-5 | TRBD1 | . | TRBV20-1 | TGCAGTGCTCTAGACAGGGCGGGCAATCAGCCCCAGCATTTT | CSALDRAGNQPQHF
TRBJ1-1 | . | . | TRBV7-8 | TGTGCCAGCAGACCAAAGGGGACTGAAGCTTTCTTT | CASRPKGTEAFF
TRBJ2-4 | TRBD1 | once | TRBV24-1 | TGTGCCACCAGTGACCGGGACAGGGCAACCAAAAACATTCAGTACTTC | CATSDRDRATKNIQYF
TRBJ2-1 | TRBD1 | once | TRBV7-2 | TGTGCCAGCAGCATTGCCCCAAGTACAGGGGGCAATGAGCAGTTCTTC | CASSIAPSTGGNEQFF
TRBJ2-7 | . | . | TRBV6-1 | TGTGCCATAAGGGCTTCCTCCGTCTCCTACGAGCAGTACTTC | CAIRASSVSYEQYF
TRBJ2-1 | TRBD2 | . | TRBV7-7 | TGTGCTAGCAGCCTCCGGTCGGGGGGGGCCGGGAATGAGCAGTTCTTC | CASSLRSGGAGNEQFF
TRBJ2-5 | . | few | TRBV7-2 | TGTGCCAGCAGCTTACTCGGCGGGCAAGAGACCCAGTACTTC | CASSLLGGQETQYF
TRBJ2-7 | TRBD2 | . | TRBV19 | TGTGCCAGTAAGAGCCTAGCGGGGGGGGAGCAGTACTTC | CASKSLAGGEQYF
TRBJ2-5 | TRBD2 | few | TRBV20-1 | TGCAGTGCTAAGATGGGACTAGCGGGCCAAGAGACCCAGTACTTC | CSAKMGLAGQETQYF
TRBJ2-7 | . | . | TRBV7-2 | TGTGCCAGCAGCCTCAGGGGCTCATACGAGCAGTACTTC | CASSLRGSYEQYF
TRBJ2-3 | . | once | TRBV7-9 | TGTGCCAGCAGCCAAGGGGTCACCACTAGCACAGATACGCAGTATTTT | CASSQGVTTSTDTQYF